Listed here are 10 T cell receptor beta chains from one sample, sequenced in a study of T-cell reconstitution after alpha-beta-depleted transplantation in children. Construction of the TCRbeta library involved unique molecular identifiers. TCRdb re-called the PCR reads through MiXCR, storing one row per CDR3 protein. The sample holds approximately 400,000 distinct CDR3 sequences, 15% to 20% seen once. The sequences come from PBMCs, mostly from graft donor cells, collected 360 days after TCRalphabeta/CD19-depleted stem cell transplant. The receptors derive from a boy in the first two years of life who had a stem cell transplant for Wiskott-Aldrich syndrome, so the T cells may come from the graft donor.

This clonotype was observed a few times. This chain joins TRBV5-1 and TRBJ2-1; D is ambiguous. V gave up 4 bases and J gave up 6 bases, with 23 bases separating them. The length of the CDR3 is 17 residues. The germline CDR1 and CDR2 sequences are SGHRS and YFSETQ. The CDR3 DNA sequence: TGCGCCAGCAGCAGAGAGTCGGCCTCCACCGGTGGCAATGAGCAGTTCTTC. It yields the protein CASSRESASTGGNEQFF.

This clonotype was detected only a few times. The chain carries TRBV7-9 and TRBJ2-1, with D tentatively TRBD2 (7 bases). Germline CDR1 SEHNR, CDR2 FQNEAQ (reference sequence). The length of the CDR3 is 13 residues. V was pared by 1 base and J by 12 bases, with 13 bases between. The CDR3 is CASSLEGGRRQFF. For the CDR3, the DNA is TGTGCCAGCAGCTTAGAGGGGGGGCGTCGGCAGTTCTTC.

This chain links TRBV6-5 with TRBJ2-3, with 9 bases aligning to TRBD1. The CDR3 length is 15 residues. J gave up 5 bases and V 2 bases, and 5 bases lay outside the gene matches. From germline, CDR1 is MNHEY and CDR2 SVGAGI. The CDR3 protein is CASSYPGQGRDTQYF. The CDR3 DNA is TGTGCCAGCAGTTACCCGGGACAGGGTCGAGATACGCAGTATTTT.

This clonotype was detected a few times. The CDR3 protein is CATSDFRGGYTF. CDR3 DNA: TGTGCCACCAGTGATTTTCGGGGTGGCTACACCTTC. The chain couples TRBV24-1 to TRBJ1-2; D is undetermined. In germline, CDR1 is KGHDR, CDR2 SFDVKD. The CDR3 extends over 12 amino acids. V gave up 1 base and J gave up 7 bases, with 6 bases separating them.

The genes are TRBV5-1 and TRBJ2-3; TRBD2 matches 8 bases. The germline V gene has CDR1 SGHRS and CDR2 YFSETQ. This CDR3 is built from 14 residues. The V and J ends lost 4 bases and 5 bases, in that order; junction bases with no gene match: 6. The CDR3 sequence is CASSRAGVKDTQYF. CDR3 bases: TGCGCCAGCAGCCGAGCGGGAGTTAAAGATACGCAGTATTTT.

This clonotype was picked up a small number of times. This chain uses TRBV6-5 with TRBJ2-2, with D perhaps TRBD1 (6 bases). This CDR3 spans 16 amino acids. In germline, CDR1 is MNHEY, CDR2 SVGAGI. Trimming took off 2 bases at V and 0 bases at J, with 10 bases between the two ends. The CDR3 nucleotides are TGTGCCAGCAGTTACCCCAGGGGAGCGAACACCGGGGAGCTGTTTTTT. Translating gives CASSYPRGANTGELFF.

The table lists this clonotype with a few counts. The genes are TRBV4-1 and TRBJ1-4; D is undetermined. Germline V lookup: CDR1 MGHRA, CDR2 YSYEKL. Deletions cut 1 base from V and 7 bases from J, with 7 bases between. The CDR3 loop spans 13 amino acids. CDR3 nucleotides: TGCGCCAGCAGCCAAGCACAGACTGAAAAACTGTTTTTT. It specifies CASSQAQTEKLFF.

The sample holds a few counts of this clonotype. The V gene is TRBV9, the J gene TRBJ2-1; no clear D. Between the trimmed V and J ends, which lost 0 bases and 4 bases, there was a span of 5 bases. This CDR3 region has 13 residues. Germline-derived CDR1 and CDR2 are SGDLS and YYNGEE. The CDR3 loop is CASSVGRYNEQFF. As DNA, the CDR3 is TGTGCCAGCAGCGTAGGGCGGTACAATGAGCAGTTCTTC.

The CDR3 DNA follows: TGTGCCAGCAGTCTAAAGGGGGCTAGCTCCTACGAGCAGTACTTC. Translating gives CASSLKGASSYEQYF. V usage is TRBV12-3 or TRBV12-4 and J usage is TRBJ2-7; 7 bases line up with TRBD1. The CDR3 loop spans 15 amino acids. V lost 5 bases and J lost 0; bases outside the gene matches: 7.

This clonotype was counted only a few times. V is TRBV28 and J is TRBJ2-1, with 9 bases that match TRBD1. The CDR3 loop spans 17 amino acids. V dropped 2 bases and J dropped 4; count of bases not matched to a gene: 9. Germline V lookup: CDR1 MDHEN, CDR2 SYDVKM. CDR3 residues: CASSLSFGTGKYNEQFF. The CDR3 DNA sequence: TGTGCCAGCAGTTTAAGCTTCGGGACAGGGAAATACAATGAGCAGTTCTTC.